This T cell receptor (beta chain) was documented in a study of regulatory T cells in long-lasting Graves disease. Whole-study results and caveats: It was possible that the small sample size reduced accuracy.

TCR beta libraries were built with iRepertoire HTBI primers and Arm-PCR of CDR3 regions. One entry per CDR3 protein, called by TCRdb with MiXCR from the multiplex PCR reads. The table shows about 500,000 distinct CDR3 sequences, with 15% to 20% occurring only once. Germline values: CDR1 KGHSH, CDR2 LQKENI. CDR3 length: 14 amino acids. The V segment lost 5 bases and the J segment 6 bases; nucleotides outside the gene matches: 6. In regard to this clonotype: The antigen is undetermined.

Time point here: newly diagnosed GD, antithyroid drugs for less than 3 months. The TCR library was made from RNA that had been extracted from PBMCs in TRIzol. This sample also belongs to another study, concerning T cells in Graves' hyperthyroidism and ophthalmopathy. That paper states: In the first-round RT-PCR of the TCR CDR3, the HTBI primer set was used.

The gene calls are TRBV18 and TRBJ2-7; 11 bases are a match to TRBD1. This receptor was taken from a man aged 40-50 years with Graves disease. Material: peripheral blood mononuclear cells (PBMCs), obtained at new diagnosis, from a patient treated with antithyroid drugs. The CDR3 nucleotides read TGTGCCAGCTCATCGGACAGGGGGCCGGGCGAGCAGTACTTC. It specifies CASSSDRGPGEQYF.